This note documents a single T cell receptor (beta chain) sequence. Libraries were prepared by immunoSEQ multiplex PCR; TCRdb keeps only in-frame clonotypes and omits some of them. The sample has tens of thousands of clones, approximately 80% seen once; the top ten hold 3.2%. Time point noted: pretreatment peripheral blood. This specimen belongs to a study of PD-L1 blockade in urothelial cancer. In germline, CDR1 is SGHRS, CDR2 YFSETQ. Trimming pared 7 bases from V and 0 bases from J, leaving 12 bases between. The CDR3 length is 14 residues. The material sequenced was PBMCs, taken around atezolizumab (anti-PD-L1) treatment. The V gene is TRBV5-1, the J gene TRBJ2-3; no firm D call. The TCR originated in a man between 65 and 85 years old with urothelial cancer. CDR3 sequence (DNA): TGCGCCAGCTCTGTTGTTACTAGCACAGATACGCAGTATTTT. It yields the protein CASSVVTSTDTQYF.